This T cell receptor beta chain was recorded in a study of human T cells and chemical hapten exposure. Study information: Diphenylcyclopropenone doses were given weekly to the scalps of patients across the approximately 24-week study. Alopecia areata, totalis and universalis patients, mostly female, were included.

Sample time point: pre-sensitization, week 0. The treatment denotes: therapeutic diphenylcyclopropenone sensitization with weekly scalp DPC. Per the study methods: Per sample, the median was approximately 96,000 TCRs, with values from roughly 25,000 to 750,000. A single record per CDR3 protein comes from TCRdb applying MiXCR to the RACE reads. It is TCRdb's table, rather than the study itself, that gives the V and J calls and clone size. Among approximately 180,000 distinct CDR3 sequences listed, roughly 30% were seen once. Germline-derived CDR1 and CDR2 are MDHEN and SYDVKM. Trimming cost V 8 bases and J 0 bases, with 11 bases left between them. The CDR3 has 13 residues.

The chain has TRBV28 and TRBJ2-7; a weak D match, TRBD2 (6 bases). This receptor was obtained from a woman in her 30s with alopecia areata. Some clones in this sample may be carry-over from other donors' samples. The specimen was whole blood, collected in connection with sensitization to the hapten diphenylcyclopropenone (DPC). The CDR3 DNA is TGTGCCAGCGGGACTCCCGCCTCCTACGAGCAGTACTTC. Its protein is CASGTPASYEQYF.